The clone carrying this T cell receptor beta chain was seen a handful of times. Antigen unknown. Reverse transcription of all isolated RNA meant that expressed TCRB transcripts were sequenced. Sequencing was performed with immunoSEQ multiplex PCR; in TCRdb, only in-frame clones are kept and a portion is missing. The table lists about 270,000 clones, 13% to 15% of them singletons. This record belongs to a study of beta chain features in type 1 diabetes. Points from the study as a whole: Type 1 diabetes patients had TCRB CDR3s that were shorter (moderately but significantly so) in all four CD4+ subsets. An over-representation of cells with high TCR expression could result from cDNA sequencing.

This CDR3 comprises 14 residues. V lost 4 bases, J lost 3 bases, and 2 bases stayed unmatched. Germline V gene data show CDR1 as MGHRA and CDR2 as YSYEKL. Sequences were obtained from naive CD4+ T cells from blood. J is TRBJ1-2 and V is TRBV4-1; 10 bases align to TRBD1. The receptor's source is a woman in her 40s in good health. This CDR3 reads CASSLGQGDYGYTF. The CDR3 bases are TGCGCCAGCAGCCTTGGACAGGGGGACTATGGCTACACCTTC.